This section outlines one T cell receptor beta chain sequence together with its context. The target antigen is unknown. At one end the junction does not follow the germline gene, possibly because of a read error. The V gene's germline CDR1 is MNHEY and CDR2 SMNVEV (reference sequence). The CDR3 contains 15 residues. This sample is part of a study of T cells after yellow fever vaccination. Broader study findings: It was the secondary response that reached its peak faster, day 5 versus 15, but it was weaker.

TCRdb redid the calling of the 5' RACE reads with MiXCR, one entry per CDR3 protein. This table holds roughly 150,000 distinct CDR3 sequences, under 7.5% found once. This receptor was taken from a man younger than 30 who received the YFV17D yellow fever vaccine. V and J are TRBV27 and TRBJ2-6; D unclear. The sample was CD4+ T cells sorted from PBMCs, taken 5 to 6 days after the first yellow fever vaccination. CDR3 protein: CTSSQDISGANVLTF. The CDR3 nucleotides are TGCACCAGCAGTCAAGACATTTCTGGGGCCAACGTCCTGACTTTC. Supplemented by reference TRBV27 and TRBJ2-6, the full variable domain reads EAQVTQNPRYLITVTGKKLTVTCSQNMNHEYMSWYRQDPGLGLRQIYYSMNVEVTDKGDVPEGYKVSRKEKRNFPLILESPSPNQTSLYFCTSSQDISGANVLTFGAGSRLTVL.